A single sample is the source of the 29 T cell receptor beta chains below, sequenced in a study of OX40 agonist ivuxolimab in advanced cancers. The assay was immunoSEQ multiplex PCR, and TCRdb's table has in-frame clones only and misses some. The data contain around 40,000 clones, approximately 80% of them singletons. The sequencing used CD4+ or CD8+ T cells sorted from blood, collected in a trial of the OX40 agonist ivuxolimab. Every receptor here comes from an adult with an advanced solid tumor such as melanoma, head and neck, liver or kidney cancer.

The chain recombines TRBV7-9 with TRBJ2-7; D might be TRBD1 (6 bases). The CDR3 loop spans 13 amino acids. CDR1 SEHNR and CDR2 FQNEAQ come from the germline V gene (reference sequence). Trimming left V 5 bases short and J 3 bases short, with 11 bases between. This CDR3 is CASSPDRSYEQYF. DNA for the CDR3: TGTGCCAGCAGCCCAGACAGGAGCTACGAGCAGTACTTC.

V gene TRBV10-1 combines with J gene TRBJ2-7; 7 bases match TRBD2. The V and J ends lost 3 bases and 2 bases, in that order; junction bases with no gene match: 10. The CDR3 length is 16 residues. Germline V gene sequence: CDR1 WNHNN, CDR2 SYGVQD (reference sequence). The CDR3 protein is CASSEVAGVSPYEQYF. The CDR3 coding sequence is TGCGCCAGCAGTGAAGTCGCGGGAGTTTCTCCCTACGAGCAGTACTTC.

The chain employs TRBV19 and TRBJ2-7; the D gene is possibly TRBD2 (5 bases). Germline V gene sequence: CDR1 LNHDA, CDR2 SQIVND (reference sequence). V lost 5 bases and J 2 bases, leaving 10 bases between the germline ends. The CDR3 has 13 amino acids. The CDR3 nucleotides read TGTGCCAGTAGTGCGGGCCGTACCTACGAGCAGTACTTC. Translated, it gives CASSAGRTYEQYF.

This clone was seen a handful of times. The chain is built from TRBV5-4 and TRBJ1-2, with 7 bases identical to TRBD1. V lost 3 bases to trimming and J lost 8 bases; unmatched junction nucleotides: 4. This CDR3 region has 12 residues. Germline V gene lookup returns CDR1 SGHNT and CDR2 YYREEE (reference sequence). The chain's CDR3 is CASSSGQLGYTF. CDR3 DNA sequence: TGTGCCAGCAGCTCGGGACAGCTAGGCTACACCTTC.

The V and J genes are TRBV11-1 and TRBJ2-3, with D hard to call. This CDR3 spans 12 amino acids. Trimming shortened V by 1 base and J by 7 bases, and 6 bases separated the two germline ends. CDR1 and CDR2 (germline): SGHAT, FQDESV (reference sequence). The CDR3 reads CASSLEQHTQYF. CDR3 DNA sequence: TGTGCCAGCAGCTTAGAACAGCATACGCAGTATTTT.

The chain combines TRBV10-2 with TRBJ2-7; D remains ambiguous. V lost 10 bases and J lost 0, with 7 bases in between. This CDR3 has 11 amino acids. Germline V lookup: CDR1 WSHSY, CDR2 SAAADI. The CDR3 DNA follows: TGCGCCACCGGGCCCTCCTACGAGCAGTACTTC. Protein product: CATGPSYEQYF.

The gene calls are TRBV7-9 and TRBJ2-1; no reliable D call. The length of the CDR3 is 13 residues. Germline V gene lookup returns CDR1 SEHNR and CDR2 FQNEAQ (reference sequence). V was clipped by 2 bases and J by 5 bases, with 7 bases between them. The CDR3 region is CASSLSLDNEQFF. In nucleotides, the CDR3 is TGTGCCAGCAGCTTAAGCCTTGACAATGAGCAGTTCTTC.

This clone has only one observation. The chain couples TRBV6-1 to TRBJ1-2; D may be TRBD1 (5 bases). The CDR3 consists of 14 residues. The ends were cut back, 6 bases at V and 1 base at J, with 12 bases in the middle. Per germline, CDR1 MNHNS and CDR2 SASEGT. CDR3: CASSPDRYNYGYTF. The CDR3, as DNA: TGTGCCAGCAGCCCCGACAGATATAACTATGGCTACACCTTC.

The chain links TRBV19 to TRBJ2-3; TRBD1 matches 10 bases. The CDR3 consists of 15 residues. Germline V gene sequence: CDR1 LNHDA, CDR2 SQIVND (reference sequence). J lost 1 base, V lost 5 bases, and 3 bases had no gene match. CDR3 nucleotides: TGTGCCAGTAGTGGGACAGGGGTTCGCACAGATACGCAGTATTTT. Residues: CASSGTGVRTDTQYF. The variable domain in full, completed from reference TRBV19 and TRBJ2-3, reads DGGITQSPKYLFRKEGQNVTLSCEQNLNHDAMYWYRQDPGQGLRLIYYSQIVNDFQKGDIAEGYSVSREKKESFPLTVTSAQKNPTAFYLCASSGTGVRTDTQYFGPGTRLTVL.

The V and J genes are TRBV28 and TRBJ1-3; D not certain. The CDR3 runs 17 residues. V was cut by 6 bases and J by 0 bases, with 18 bases left in between. Germline V gives CDR1 MDHEN, CDR2 SYDVKM. CDR3 residues: CASRPRPGSSSGNTIYF. The CDR3 nucleotides are TGTGCCAGCAGACCTCGACCGGGTTCCAGCTCTGGAAACACCATATATTTT.

The chain combines TRBV5-5 with TRBJ2-2; D gene unclear. Germline loops: CDR1 SGHKS, CDR2 YYEKEE (reference sequence). Trimming took off 4 bases at V and 0 bases at J, with 4 bases between the two ends. This CDR3 comprises 13 residues. CDR3 sequence: CASSPANTGELFF. CDR3 bases: TGTGCCAGCAGCCCCGCGAACACCGGGGAGCTGTTTTTT.

The V and J genes are TRBV7-9 and TRBJ2-7, with D perhaps matching TRBD2 (5 bases). Trimming left V 5 bases short and J 5 bases short, with 10 bases between. The CDR3 length is 12 residues. CDR1 SEHNR and CDR2 FQNEAQ come from the germline V gene (reference sequence). CDR3 amino acids: CASSVTSNEQYF. CDR3 nucleotide sequence: TGTGCCAGCAGCGTCACTAGTAACGAGCAGTACTTC.

CDR3: CSVAEGLAAYEQYF. The CDR3 DNA follows: TGCAGCGTTGCCGAGGGACTAGCGGCCTACGAGCAGTACTTC. This chain uses TRBV29-1 with TRBJ2-7, with 11 bases lining up with TRBD2. This CDR3 is 14 amino acids long. The germline CDR1 and CDR2 sequences are SQVTM and ANQGSEA. Trimming removed 4 bases from V and 2 bases from J; junction bases left unmatched: 4.

The V call is TRBV19, the J call TRBJ1-2, with 7 positions matching TRBD1. Trimming took 6 bases from V and 5 from J; bases not matched to a gene: 9. Germline CDR1 LNHDA, CDR2 SQIVND (reference sequence). CDR3 length equals 14 residues. The CDR3 loop is CASRPPGQYYGYTF. CDR3 bases: TGTGCCAGTAGACCTCCGGGACAGTATTATGGCTACACCTTC. Based on the CDR3 plus reference TRBV19 and TRBJ1-2, the full variable domain is DGGITQSPKYLFRKEGQNVTLSCEQNLNHDAMYWYRQDPGQGLRLIYYSQIVNDFQKGDIAEGYSVSREKKESFPLTVTSAQKNPTAFYLCASRPPGQYYGYTFGSGTRLTVV.

V is TRBV9 and J is TRBJ2-3; perhaps D is TRBD1 or TRBD2 (5 bases each). CDR1 and CDR2 (germline): SGDLS, YYNGEE. Trimming left V 0 bases short and J 1 base short, with 9 bases between. CDR3 size: 15 residues. CDR3 residues: CASSVAGRRTDTQYF. CDR3 DNA sequence: TGTGCCAGCAGCGTAGCGGGACGCCGCACAGATACGCAGTATTTT.

The J gene is TRBJ1-1, the V gene TRBV28, with D possibly matching TRBD1 (5 bases). V dropped 6 bases and J dropped 1 base, with 12 bases sitting between them. Germline loops: CDR1 MDHEN, CDR2 SYDVKM. This CDR3 is built from 14 residues. In DNA, the CDR3 is TGTGCCAGCAGCCCAGACAGAGGGAACACTGAAGCTTTCTTT. Residues: CASSPDRGNTEAFF.

CDR3 sequence (DNA): TGTGCCAGCAGTTTCCCCAGGAACACTGAAGCTTTCTTT. The encoded protein is CASSFPRNTEAFF. This rearrangement joins TRBV28 to TRBJ1-1, with D hard to call. The V and J ends lost 3 bases and 1 base respectively, with 6 bases between them. Germline CDR1 is MDHEN and CDR2 is SYDVKM. The CDR3 has 13 amino acids.

The chain links TRBV5-6 to TRBJ2-1, with 7 bases fitting TRBD2. The CDR3 consists of 12 residues. The V segment lost 4 bases and the J segment 7 bases; nucleotides outside the gene matches: 2. From germline, CDR1 is SGHDT and CDR2 YYEEEE. The CDR3 loop reads CASSLLANEQFF. The CDR3 region has the DNA TGTGCCAGCAGCCTACTAGCGAATGAGCAGTTCTTC.

The chain joins TRBV27 to TRBJ2-1, with 14 bases aligning to TRBD2. This CDR3 region has 16 residues. The germline CDR1 and CDR2 sequences are MNHEY and SMNVEV (reference sequence). V dropped 5 bases and J dropped 6; count of bases not matched to a gene: 6. The CDR3 coding sequence is TGTGCCAGCAGTGGCCCGGGACTAGCGGGAGTCAATGAGCAGTTCTTC. This sequence encodes CASSGPGLAGVNEQFF.

This clone has just one count. CDR3 sequence reads: CASSLAGGDTEAFF. Written as DNA, the CDR3 is TGCGCCAGCAGCTTGGCAGGGGGTGACACTGAAGCTTTCTTT. The chain uses TRBV5-1 and TRBJ1-1, with 7 nucleotides matching TRBD1. The CDR3 length is 14 residues. J gave up 3 bases and V 0 bases, and 2 bases lay outside the gene matches. Germline CDR1 reads SGHRS; CDR2 reads YFSETQ.

This chain joins TRBV7-9 and TRBJ1-2; 8 bases are a match to TRBD1. The CDR3 runs 15 residues. Per germline, CDR1 SEHNR and CDR2 FQNEAQ (reference sequence). The trim removed 4 bases at V and 9 bases at J, leaving 13 bases unmatched. CDR3 DNA sequence: TGTGCCAGCAGCTCTGGAAACCAGGGGGCAGGGAGCTACACCTTC. Encoded protein: CASSSGNQGAGSYTF.

The rearrangement uses TRBV27 and TRBJ2-1; D is tentatively TRBD1 or TRBD2 (5 bases each). The germline V gene encodes CDR1 MNHEY and CDR2 SMNVEV (reference sequence). The CDR3 loop spans 14 amino acids. Trimming pared 3 bases from V and 5 bases from J, leaving 11 bases between. The CDR3 nucleotides are TGTGCCAGCAGTTTCGGGGCGGAGGACAATGAGCAGTTCTTC. Translating gives CASSFGAEDNEQFF.

V usage is TRBV11-3 and J usage is TRBJ2-2; D may match TRBD1 or TRBD2 (6 bases each). Trimming removed 11 bases from V and 2 bases from J, with 15 bases in between. The CDR3 runs to 14 residues. Germline V gene sequence: CDR1 SGHNT, CDR2 YENEEA. CDR3 nucleotide sequence: TGTGCCGAAAGAGGGGGGCCCAACACCGGGGAGCTGTTTTTT. It specifies CAERGGPNTGELFF.

This clone showed up just once. V usage is TRBV11-2 and J usage is TRBJ2-7; TRBD1 matches at 7 bases. Trimming removed 5 bases from V and 0 bases from J; junction bases left unmatched: 10. Germline loops: CDR1 SGHAT, CDR2 FQNNGV. This CDR3 spans 16 amino acids. The CDR3 nucleotides read TGTGCCAGCAGCCCCCTGGGGACAGAAGTCTCCTACGAGCAGTACTTC. Protein: CASSPLGTEVSYEQYF.

This chain links TRBV28 with TRBJ1-6; weak D call: TRBD1 (5 bases). V was clipped by 6 bases and J by 6 bases, with 12 bases between them. The germline V gene encodes CDR1 MDHEN and CDR2 SYDVKM. The CDR3 spans 14 residues. In DNA form, the CDR3 reads TGTGCCAGCAGCAGACAAGGGGCTAATTCACCCCTCCACTTT. Encoded protein: CASSRQGANSPLHF.

The chain couples TRBV13 to TRBJ1-3; D call uncertain. The V gene lost 4 bases and the J gene lost 0 bases, with 13 bases spanning the gap. Looked up from germline, CDR1 is PRHDT and CDR2 is FYEKMQ (reference sequence). The CDR3 is made up of 16 amino acids. DNA for the CDR3: TGTGCCAGCAGCTCAGAGGTTGACCTCTCTGGAAACACCATATATTTT. Protein product: CASSSEVDLSGNTIYF.

V is TRBV9 and J is TRBJ2-1; 8 bases map to TRBD2. Germline V gives CDR1 SGDLS, CDR2 YYNGEE. This CDR3 comprises 15 residues. Unmatched junction bases numbered 5, after V lost 0 bases and J lost 6 bases. The CDR3 DNA sequence: TGTGCCAGCAGCGTAGGCGGGGGGAAGTCCAATGAGCAGTTCTTC. It translates to CASSVGGGKSNEQFF.

The chain combines TRBV21-1 with TRBJ1-5. TRBV21-1 is a listed pseudogene. The CDR3 has 17 amino acids. CDR3 sequence reads: CASSKGAGPGTNQPQHF. CDR3 in DNA: TGTGCCAGCAGCAAAGGGGCGGGTCCGGGGACCAATCAGCCCCAGCATTTT.

This rearrangement joins TRBV7-9 to TRBJ2-1; D gene unclear. In germline, CDR1 is SEHNR, CDR2 FQNEAQ (reference sequence). The CDR3 covers 16 residues. With 1 base removed from V and 0 bases from J, the gap between germline ends came to 10 bases. CDR3 DNA: TGTGCCAGCAGCTTAGATATCCTACTCTCCTACAATGAGCAGTTCTTC. Translated: CASSLDILLSYNEQFF.